The present entry profiles one TCR beta chain with its context. Its antigen is not identified. The same CDR3 arises from other DNA sequences in this sample as well. V lost 0 bases and J 0 bases, leaving 6 bases between the germline ends. CDR3 length equals 15 residues. Germline V gives CDR1 SEHNR, CDR2 FQNEAQ (reference sequence). These data come from a study of shared clonotypes between healthy human individuals. Study-level background: The donors, a couple of women and three men, were aged 18 to 49. Study-level results: Around 5.3% of naive CD4 clonotypes were shared across a handful of donors. Measured sharing among donors was expected to vary with sequencing depth.

TCRdb's copy holds only in-frame clones and misses some; the assay was immunoSEQ multiplex PCR. The sample lists roughly 2.6 million clones, about 92% occurring once. Source material: naive CD4+ T cells sorted from blood. The subset is: CD45RA+ positively selected. The TCR was taken from a young man in good health. The V and J genes are TRBV7-9 and TRBJ1-3; D not certain. CDR3 protein: CASSLAGLSGNTIYF. CDR3 in DNA: TGTGCCAGCAGCTTAGCGGGTCTCTCTGGAAACACCATATATTTT.